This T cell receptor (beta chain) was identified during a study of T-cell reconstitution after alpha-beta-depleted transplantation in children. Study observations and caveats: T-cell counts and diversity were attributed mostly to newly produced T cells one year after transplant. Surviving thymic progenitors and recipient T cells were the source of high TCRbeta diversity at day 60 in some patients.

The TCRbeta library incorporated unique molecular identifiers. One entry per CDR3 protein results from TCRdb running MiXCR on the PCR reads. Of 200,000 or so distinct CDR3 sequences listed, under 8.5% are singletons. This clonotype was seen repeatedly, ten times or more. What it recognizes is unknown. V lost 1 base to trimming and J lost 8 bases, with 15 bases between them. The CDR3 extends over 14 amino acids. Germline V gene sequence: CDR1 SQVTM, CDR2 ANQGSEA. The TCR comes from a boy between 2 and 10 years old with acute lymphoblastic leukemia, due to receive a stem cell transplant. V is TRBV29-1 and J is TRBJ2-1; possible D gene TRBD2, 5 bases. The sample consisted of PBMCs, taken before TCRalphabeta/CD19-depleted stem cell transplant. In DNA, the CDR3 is TGCAGCGTTGAAGGTGAGCGGAAGGCGGATGAGCAGTTCTTC. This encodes CSVEGERKADEQFF.